A single sample is the source of the 14 T cell receptor beta chains below, sequenced in a study of control samples from healthy donors and cancer patients. Data came from immunoSEQ multiplex PCR; TCRdb stores just in-frame clones and leaves some out. The repertoire consists of 120,000 or so clones, with around 87% occurring once and the leading ten covering 7% to 10%. The specimen was blood. These receptors were collected from a man aged 35-49 years in good health.

This clone came up a few times. The V and J genes are TRBV15 and TRBJ1-1; 7 positions match TRBD1. CDR1 and CDR2 from the germline V gene are LNHNV and YYDKDF (reference sequence). With V trimmed by 2 bases and J by 2 bases, 17 bases remained unmatched. The CDR3 contains 19 residues. CDR3 coding DNA: TGTGCCACCAGCAGATTCGGCTTCCAGGGGGGCGGGGGTAACACTGAAGCTTTCTTT. Translation: CATSRFGFQGGGGNTEAFF.

The chain joins TRBV6-2 or TRBV6-3 to TRBJ1-1; the match to TRBD1 covers 8 bases. Germline CDR1 reads MNHEY; CDR2 reads SVGEGT. CDR3 length: 18 amino acids. With V trimmed by 4 bases and J by 0 bases, 13 bases remained unmatched. This chain's CDR3 is CASSWGSLRDRMNTEAFF. The CDR3 DNA reads as TGTGCCAGCAGTTGGGGGTCGCTCCGGGACAGGATGAACACTGAAGCTTTCTTT.

The table lists this clone with many counts. The rearrangement links TRBV6-2 or TRBV6-3 to TRBJ1-2, with TRBD1 identical over 8 bases. The CDR3 is 13 amino acids. CDR1 is MNHEY, CDR2 SVGEGT, per germline. Trimming took 6 bases from V and 6 from J; bases not matched to a gene: 6. This CDR3 is CASRYGQGDGYTF. CDR3 bases: TGTGCCAGCAGATACGGACAGGGCGATGGCTACACCTTC.

The chain employs TRBV30 and TRBJ1-4; maybe TRBD1 (5 bases). Trimming removed 0 bases from V and 3 bases from J, with 11 bases in between. The CDR3 length is 15 residues. CDR1 is GTSNPN, CDR2 SVGIG, per germline (reference sequence). CDR3 bases: TGTGCCTGGAGTGTATCGGCACAGGCTAATGAAAAACTGTTTTTT. Translation gives CAWSVSAQANEKLFF.

This clone came up a few times. V is TRBV7-8 and J is TRBJ1-1; TRBD1 matches 9 bases. Germline CDR1 reads SGHVS; CDR2 reads FQNEAQ. This CDR3 region has 15 residues. Losses at the gene ends were 5 bases for V and 0 bases for J; bases not matched to a gene: 4. CDR3 sequence (DNA): TGTGCCAGCAGCCCTTGGGACAGGGTGAACACTGAAGCTTTCTTT. Translating it yields CASSPWDRVNTEAFF.

The rearrangement uses TRBV4-1 and TRBJ2-1, with D possibly TRBD2 on 5 matching bases. The CDR3 is 15 amino acids. The germline gives CDR1 MGHRA, CDR2 YSYEKL. The V and J ends lost 2 bases and 1 base respectively, with 9 bases between them. Here the CDR3 reads CASSQSRDSYNEQFF. The CDR3 bases are TGCGCCAGCAGCCAATCCCGGGATTCCTACAATGAGCAGTTCTTC.

The CDR3 here is CASGSSGTSEGAFF. The CDR3 coding sequence is TGTGCTAGTGGTTCTTCCGGGACTTCTGAGGGGGCTTTCTTT. The chain joins TRBV12-5 to TRBJ1-1; possible D gene TRBD1, 5 bases. V was pared by 4 bases and J by 11 bases, with 20 bases between. In germline, CDR1 is LGHNT, CDR2 FRNRAP. The CDR3 runs 14 residues. The whole variable domain, filled in from reference TRBV12-5 and TRBJ1-1, reads DARVTQTPRHKVTEMGQEVTMRCQPILGHNTVFWYRQTMMQGLELLAYFRNRAPLDDSGMPKDRFSAEMPDATLATLKIQPSEPRDSAVYFCASGSSGTSEGAFFGQGTRLTVV.

V usage is TRBV9 and J usage is TRBJ1-3; 7 bases are shared with TRBD1. V was pared by 3 bases and J by 1 base, with 7 bases of the junction left unmatched. The germline gives CDR1 SGDLS, CDR2 YYNGEE. CDR3 length equals 16 residues. The CDR3 DNA is TGTGCCAGCAGCGCCCAGGGGGGGGGATCTGGAAACACCATATATTTT. Protein: CASSAQGGGSGNTIYF.

V gene TRBV5-6 combines with J gene TRBJ2-4; possible D gene TRBD1, 5 bases. This CDR3 region has 15 residues. Trimming took off 0 bases at V and 1 base at J, with 8 bases between the two ends. The germline V gene encodes CDR1 SGHDT and CDR2 YYEEEE. The DNA for the CDR3 is TGTGCCAGCAGCTTGGGTCCAGGGGCCAAAAACATTCAGTACTTC. Protein sequence: CASSLGPGAKNIQYF.

The chain employs TRBV15 and TRBJ2-3; D is uncertain. This CDR3 has 15 residues. Germline CDR1 and CDR2: LNHNV and YYDKDF (reference sequence). V gave up 0 bases and J gave up 0 bases, with 7 bases separating them. The CDR3 loop is CATSRDVGSTDTQYF. For the CDR3, the DNA is TGTGCCACCAGCAGAGATGTGGGGAGCACAGATACGCAGTATTTT.

The rearrangement joins TRBV16 to TRBJ2-2, with a tentative D call TRBD2 (5 bases). Germline assignment: CDR1 KGHSY and CDR2 FQNENV. The CDR3 spans 16 residues. Trimming pared 3 bases from V and 0 bases from J, leaving 11 bases between. In DNA, the CDR3 is TGTGCCAGCAGCCATATCAGACTAACGAACACCGGGGAGCTGTTTTTT. It codes for CASSHIRLTNTGELFF.

The table lists this clone with a few counts. The chain carries TRBV7-8 and TRBJ2-3; the D gene could be TRBD1 or TRBD2 (6 bases each). V was shortened by 5 bases and J by 4 bases, with 13 bases between the two germline ends. Germline lookup yields CDR1 SGHVS and CDR2 FQNEAQ. The CDR3 sequence is 14 residues long. Here the CDR3 DNA reads TGTGCCAGCAGCCTAGGGGGGCCCTCAGATACGCAGTATTTT. It yields the protein CASSLGGPSDTQYF.

This chain uses TRBV27 with TRBJ1-6; 8 bases match TRBD1. V lost 6 bases and J lost 7; bases outside the gene matches: 11. The length of the CDR3 is 16 residues. Per the germline V gene, CDR1 is MNHEY and CDR2 is SMNVEV (reference sequence). The CDR3 nucleotides read TGTGCCAGCAGCTCTCCAGGACAGGGAATCAATTCACCCCTCCACTTT. Translating gives CASSSPGQGINSPLHF.

V is TRBV6-4 and J is TRBJ2-2; TRBD1 matches at 10 bases. The CDR3 length is 15 residues. Per the germline V gene, CDR1 is MRHNA and CDR2 is SNTAGT. V trimming: 8 bases; J trimming: 5 bases; junction bases outside the gene matches: 8. The CDR3 loop is CASRLGQGSTGELFF. The CDR3 bases are TGTGCCAGCCGACTGGGACAGGGGAGTACCGGGGAGCTGTTTTTT.